Listed below are T cell receptor beta chains from one sample, sequenced in a study of T cells in lung cancer brain metastases. This table comes from immunoSEQ multiplex PCR, and its TCRdb copy is limited to in-frame clones, with some not included. The data hold approximately 5,300 clones, with 87% observed a single time. The sample consisted of tumor tissue from the primary lung tumor. These receptors came from a woman aged 50 to 60 with non-small cell lung cancer. Each CDR3 is given with its conserved first and last residue. The D gene is left open where the match is weak. Not every row has a clone size; where given, it reads once, few, many or a size class.

cdr3_aa cdr3_nt d_call j_call clone_size v_call
CASSFLGTEAFF TGTGCCAGCAGTTTCCTCGGAACTGAAGCTTTCTTT . TRBJ1-1 . TRBV27
CASSLALNEQFF TGTGCCAGCAGCTTAGCGTTGAATGAGCAGTTCTTC . TRBJ2-1 . TRBV7-9
CASSPWGGDTEAFF TGCGCCAGCAGCCCATGGGGGGGGGACACTGAAGCTTTCTTT . TRBJ1-1 once TRBV5-1
CASSFRSSRDRGTEAFF TGTGCCAGCAGCTTCAGAAGTTCCCGGGACAGGGGCACTGAAGCTTTCTTT TRBD1 TRBJ1-1 . TRBV7-9
CASSIRRDATEAFF TGTGCCAGCAGCATTCGACGGGACGCAACTGAAGCTTTCTTT . TRBJ1-1 . TRBV9
CASSPGTGVGGQTQYF TGTGCCAGCAGCCCTGGGACAGGCGTAGGTGGTCAGACCCAGTACTTC TRBD1 TRBJ2-5 . TRBV14
CAWSRITGLHQPQHF TGTGCCTGGAGCCGAATCACAGGGTTGCATCAGCCCCAGCATTTT . TRBJ1-5 . TRBV30
CASSLGGTAGELFF TGCGCCAGCAGCTTGGGTGGGACGGCCGGGGAGCTGTTTTTT . TRBJ2-2 . TRBV5-1
CASSGPVGQAIMNTEAFF TGTGCCAGCAGCGGCCCAGTTGGACAGGCTATCATGAATACTGAAGCTTTCTTT TRBD1 TRBJ1-1 . TRBV9
CSARVGEGYTF TGCAGTGCTAGAGTGGGAGAGGGCTACACCTTC . TRBJ1-2 . TRBV20-1
CSGVRGRAEAFF TGCAGCGGGGTCAGGGGGCGGGCTGAAGCTTTCTTT TRBD1 TRBJ1-1 . TRBV29-1
CASHRGGEKLFF TGTGCCAGCCACAGGGGTGGGGAAAAACTGTTTTTT TRBD1 TRBJ1-4 . TRBV2
CASSVTVPQHF TGTGCCAGCAGTGTAACAGTGCCCCAGCATTTT . TRBJ1-5 once TRBV6-1
CASSFGTRDNEQFF TGCGCCAGCAGCTTCGGGACAAGAGACAATGAGCAGTTCTTC . TRBJ2-1 . TRBV5-1
CASSSRGQEFFETQYF TGTGCCAGCAGCTCAAGGGGACAGGAGTTTTTTGAGACCCAGTACTTC TRBD1 TRBJ2-5 . TRBV5-6
CASSPRGQPQHF TGTGCCAGCAGCCCGAGGGGTCAGCCCCAGCATTTT . TRBJ1-5 . TRBV2
CSVILAGASDEQFF TGCAGCGTTATACTAGCGGGAGCCTCAGATGAGCAGTTCTTC TRBD2 TRBJ2-1 . TRBV29-1
CSARDADTQYF TGCAGTGCTAGAGACGCGGATACGCAGTATTTT . TRBJ2-3 . TRBV20-1
CASSIRTGGVKETQYF TGTGCCAGTAGTATTAGAACAGGGGGCGTAAAAGAGACCCAGTACTTC TRBD1 TRBJ2-5 . TRBV19
CASSLQGTEAFF TGTGCCAGCAGTCTACAGGGAACTGAAGCTTTCTTT . TRBJ1-1 once TRBV2
CASSEVRGYTF TGTGCCAGCAGTGAAGTAAGGGGCTACACCTTC . TRBJ1-2 . TRBV6-1
CASRAILAGGYNEQFF TGTGCCAGCAGGGCCATACTAGCGGGGGGATACAATGAGCAGTTCTTC TRBD2 TRBJ2-1 once TRBV2
CASSYSSRTGELFF TGTGCCAGCAGTTACTCAAGCAGGACCGGGGAGCTGTTTTTT . TRBJ2-2 . TRBV6-5
CASSLDRTGTKAFF TGTGCCAGCAGCTTAGATAGGACAGGTACTAAAGCTTTCTTT TRBD1 TRBJ1-1 . TRBV11-2
CASSTSGTGVSGYTF TGTGCCAGCTCAACTTCCGGGACAGGGGTCTCTGGCTACACCTTC TRBD1 TRBJ1-2 . TRBV18
CASSPLGEGRVSTEAFF TGTGCCAGCTCACCACTTGGGGAGGGGAGGGTGAGCACTGAAGCTTTCTTT . TRBJ1-1 . TRBV18
CASSEYLGGRGNQPQHF TGTGCCAGCAGTGAATACTTGGGGGGGCGCGGCAATCAGCCCCAGCATTTT . TRBJ1-5 . TRBV6-1
CASSPVGGGYTF TGTGCCAGCTCACCGGTCGGGGGAGGCTACACCTTC . TRBJ1-2 . TRBV18
CASRSGGNTEAFF TGTGCCAGCAGGTCGGGTGGGAACACTGAAGCTTTCTTT . TRBJ1-1 . TRBV2
CASSAGTVSAETQYF TGTGCCAGCAGCGCCGGGACAGTGAGTGCAGAGACCCAGTACTTC TRBD1 TRBJ2-5 few TRBV9
CASSLATGPKETQYF TGTGCCAGCAGCTTAGCCACGGGACCCAAAGAGACCCAGTACTTC . TRBJ2-5 . TRBV7-9
CASSFFGTGAQETQYF TGTGCCAGCAGTTTTTTTGGGACAGGGGCCCAAGAGACCCAGTACTTC TRBD1 TRBJ2-5 . TRBV6-5
CASVASGSDTQYF TGCGCCAGCGTGGCTAGCGGGAGTGATACGCAGTATTTT TRBD2 TRBJ2-3 . TRBV10-1
CASSPFSGTDLNTGELFF TGTGCCAGCAGCCCTTTCTCCGGGACAGATCTTAACACCGGGGAGCTGTTTTTT TRBD1 TRBJ2-2 . TRBV11-3
CASSPLDRGTEAFF TGTGCCAGCTCACCCCTAGACAGGGGTACTGAAGCTTTCTTT TRBD1 TRBJ1-1 . TRBV18
CASSKQGIAEAFF TGTGCCAGCAGTAAACAGGGGATCGCTGAAGCTTTCTTT TRBD1 TRBJ1-1 . TRBV6-5
CSVEDLKQPGEKLFF TGCAGCGTTGAAGATCTTAAGCAGCCGGGTGAAAAACTGTTTTTT . TRBJ1-4 . TRBV29-1
CASRKGANTEAFF TGCGCCAGCAGAAAGGGGGCGAACACTGAAGCTTTCTTT TRBD1 TRBJ1-1 . TRBV5-1
CASNKRDGNEQFF TGTGCCAGCAACAAAAGAGATGGCAATGAGCAGTTCTTC . TRBJ2-1 . TRBV9
CASSFGSAGELFF TGTGCCAGCAGCTTCGGCAGCGCCGGGGAGCTGTTTTTT . TRBJ2-2 . TRBV7-3
CAITAGQIGNVLTF TGTGCCATTACCGCGGGACAAATCGGCAACGTCCTGACTTTC . TRBJ2-6 . TRBV10-3
CASSLADYYNEQFF TGTGCCAGCAGCCTAGCGGACTACTACAATGAGCAGTTCTTC . TRBJ2-1 . TRBV14
CASSSSPGNTIYF TGTGCCAGCAGCTCCTCGCCTGGAAACACCATATATTTT . TRBJ1-3 once TRBV11-2
CASRPTRNTEAFF TGTGCCAGCAGACCTACAAGGAACACTGAAGCTTTCTTT . TRBJ1-1 large TRBV28
CASSLLTGSNTEAFF TGTGCCAGCAGCCTCCTGACAGGATCGAACACTGAAGCTTTCTTT . TRBJ1-1 . TRBV14
CAWVKQGVGYTF TGTGCCTGGGTAAAACAGGGGGTTGGCTACACCTTC TRBD1 TRBJ1-2 . TRBV30
CASSEVRGRENTIYF TGTGCCAGCAGTGAAGTCAGGGGGCGGGAAAACACCATATATTTT TRBD1 TRBJ1-3 . TRBV6-1